The next 19 T cell receptor beta chains were all read from a single sample in a study of cytomegalovirus exposure and HLA in healthy donors. Both 60 Vbeta primers and 13 Jbeta primers went into the PCR. Clones were sequenced by immunoSEQ multiplex PCR, and TCRdb holds only the in-frame ones, with some missing. The table for this sample gives approximately 37,000 clones. Sequencing was performed on PBMCs. Every receptor here comes from a man aged 35-49 years in good health and CMV-seropositive.

The V gene is TRBV7-2, the J gene TRBJ2-7; 9 bases agree with TRBD1. CDR3 length equals 14 residues. Germline V gives CDR1 SGHTA, CDR2 FQGNSA. V dropped 1 base and J dropped 2; count of bases not matched to a gene: 0. CDR3: CASSLGTGAYEQYF. The CDR3 region has the DNA TGTGCCAGCAGCTTAGGGACAGGGGCCTACGAGCAGTACTTC.

This chain connects TRBV4-1 to TRBJ2-7; 10 bases agree with TRBD2. This CDR3 has 16 residues. V dropped 0 bases and J dropped 3; count of bases not matched to a gene: 5. The germline CDR1 and CDR2 sequences are MGHRA and YSYEKL. The CDR3 coding sequence is TGCGCCAGCAGCCAAGATTCCCCTAGCGGGAGCTACGAGCAGTACTTC. Encoded protein: CASSQDSPSGSYEQYF.

The CDR3 sequence is CAVGGLSSYEQYF. CDR3 sequence (DNA): TGTGCCGTAGGGGGCTTATCCTCCTACGAGCAGTACTTC. The chain employs TRBV30 and TRBJ2-7, with TRBD1 identical over 7 bases. V shed 8 bases and J 0 bases; nucleotides not matched to a gene: 7. This CDR3 is 13 amino acids long. CDR1 and CDR2 (germline): GTSNPN, SVGIG (reference sequence).

This sequence joins TRBV6-1 and TRBJ2-1, with 7 positions matching TRBD2. The CDR3 has 17 residues. The V and J ends lost 2 bases and 3 bases, in that order; junction bases with no gene match: 10. Germline CDR1 is MNHNS and CDR2 is SASEGT. The CDR3 region has the DNA TGTGCCAGCAGTGAAAGCGGGACGGGTATTTTCTACAATGAGCAGTTCTTC. Its translation is CASSESGTGIFYNEQFF.

The chain joins TRBV5-1 to TRBJ2-7; 7 bases match TRBD1. This CDR3 contains 15 residues. After removal of 0 bases from V and 7 bases from J, the junction contained 10 bases not matched to a gene. The germline CDR1 and CDR2 sequences are SGHRS and YFSETQ. CDR3 in DNA: TGCGCCAGCAGCTTGGGCCAGGGGGAATCGGGGGAGCAGTACTTC. Protein: CASSLGQGESGEQYF.

This chain links TRBV6-5 with TRBJ1-1; D unresolved. Germline V gene data show CDR1 as MNHEY and CDR2 as SVGAGI. Trimming shortened V by 7 bases and J by 5 bases, and 8 bases separated the two germline ends. This CDR3 region has 11 residues. This CDR3 is CASTARTEAFF. CDR3 bases: TGTGCCAGCACTGCGAGGACTGAAGCTTTCTTT.

This chain uses TRBV6-1 with TRBJ2-2; no reliable D call. With 3 bases removed from V and 5 bases from J, the gap between germline ends came to 10 bases. In germline, CDR1 is MNHNS, CDR2 SASEGT. The CDR3 covers 14 residues. The chain's CDR3 is CASSDTALTGELFF. CDR3 bases: TGTGCCAGCAGTGATACAGCCTTGACCGGGGAGCTGTTTTTT.

As for this clone: A read error may produce the germline difference seen at one junction end. V is TRBV7-7 and J is TRBJ1-1; 7 nucleotides match TRBD1. CDR1 is SSHAT, CDR2 FNYEAQ, per germline (reference sequence). The CDR3 has 13 amino acids. CDR3 sequence: CASSPRGSTEAFF. Here the CDR3 DNA reads TGTGCTAGCAGCCCCAGGGGGTCCACTGAAGCTTTCTTT.

To note about this clone: This same CDR3 is encoded by further DNA sequences in the sample. The DNA of the CDR3 is TGTGCCAGCACCAGGGGGCGCACAGGGAGCTCTGGGGCCAACGTCCTGACTTTC. Protein sequence: CASTRGRTGSSGANVLTF. V is TRBV7-9 and J is TRBJ2-6, with 8 bases identical to TRBD1. The trim removed 7 bases at V and 0 bases at J, leaving 11 bases unmatched. Germline assignment: CDR1 SEHNR and CDR2 FQNEAQ (reference sequence). The CDR3 loop spans 18 amino acids. The variable domain in full, with the rest retrieved from reference TRBV7-9 and TRBJ2-6, is DTGVSQNPRHKITKRGQNVTFRCDPISEHNRLYWYRQTLGQGPEFLTYFQNEAQLEKSRLLSDRFSAERPKGSFSTLEIQRTEQGDSAMYLCASTRGRTGSSGANVLTFGAGSRLTVL.

The chain combines TRBV6-6 with TRBJ2-3; 11 bases map to TRBD2. The germline CDR1 and CDR2 sequences are MNHNY and SVGAGI (reference sequence). This CDR3 region has 15 residues. With V trimmed by 6 bases and J by 1 base, 3 bases remained unmatched. As DNA, the CDR3 is TGTGCCAGCAGACGACTAGCGGGACGCACAGATACGCAGTATTTT. Its protein product is CASRRLAGRTDTQYF.

The chain combines TRBV30 with TRBJ2-5, with 9 bases aligning to TRBD2. TRBJ2-7 matches the DNA end more closely, so the J call is doubtful. The CDR3 is 14 residues long. From germline, CDR1 is GTSNPN and CDR2 SVGIG (reference sequence). This chain's CDR3 is CAWSKKGGRGEQYF. CDR3 DNA sequence: TGTGCCTGGAGCAAGAAGGGCGGGAGGGGCGAGCAGTACTTC.

In regard to this clone: The junction departs from germline at one end; a sequencing error may be responsible. V gene TRBV6-1 combines with J gene TRBJ1-6; D gene ambiguous. This CDR3 has 15 residues. The germline CDR1 and CDR2 sequences are MNHNS and SASEGT. In DNA, the CDR3 is TGTGCCAGCAGGAAGCGCGGGCAGTATAGTTCACCCCTCCACTTT. It codes for CASRKRGQYSSPLHF.

This chain uses TRBV5-1 with TRBJ1-6, with 9 bases aligning to TRBD1. Germline values: CDR1 SGHRS, CDR2 YFSETQ. V lost 4 bases, J lost 8 bases, and 7 bases stayed unmatched. The CDR3 sequence is 15 residues long. The CDR3, as DNA: TGCGCCAGCAGCAGCCAGGGACAGGGTTATTCACCCCTCCACTTT. This codes for CASSSQGQGYSPLHF.

The chain couples TRBV19 to TRBJ2-1, with 10 positions matching TRBD2. V was pared by 3 bases and J by 9 bases, with 8 bases of the junction left unmatched. The germline gives CDR1 LNHDA, CDR2 SQIVND (reference sequence). The CDR3 is made up of 15 amino acids. The CDR3 here is CASSIPSGSISEQFF. In DNA form, the CDR3 reads TGTGCCAGTAGTATCCCTAGCGGGAGTATCTCTGAGCAGTTCTTC.

Comment on this clone: No conserved phenylalanine or tryptophan ends this CDR3, so it is likely a read error. The chain's CDR3 is CASSLSSGNSYEQYS. The CDR3, as DNA: TGTGCCAGCAGTTTATCTAGCGGGAACTCCTACGAGCAGTACTCC. This sequence joins TRBV2 and TRBJ2-7; 9 bases are shared with TRBD2. Germline lookup yields CDR1 SNHLY and CDR2 FYNNEI. The CDR3 loop spans 15 amino acids. Losses at the gene ends were 5 bases for V and 0 bases for J; bases not matched to a gene: 5.

A remark on this clone: Distinct nucleotide sequences in the sample also encode this CDR3. V usage is TRBV11-3 and J usage is TRBJ2-3; 9 bases match TRBD2. CDR1 and CDR2 (germline): SGHNT, YENEEA. The CDR3 consists of 17 residues. The J segment lost 6 bases and the V segment lost 1 base, leaving 11 bases of the junction unmatched. The CDR3 DNA reads as TGTGCCAGCAGCTTAGTGTCTAGCGGGGTGAACACGGATACGCAGTATTTT. Its protein is CASSLVSSGVNTDTQYF. The full variable domain, with the rest looked up from reference TRBV11-3 and TRBJ2-3, is EAGVVQSPRYKIIEKKQPVAFWCNPISGHNTLYWYLQNLGQGPELLIRYENEEAVDDSQLPKDRFSAERLKGVDSTLKIQPAELGDSAVYLCASSLVSSGVNTDTQYFGPGTRLTVL.

This sequence joins TRBV6-5 and TRBJ1-2; 7 bases align to TRBD1. The germline CDR1 and CDR2 sequences are MNHEY and SVGAGI. Losses at the gene ends were 2 bases for V and 4 bases for J; bases not matched to a gene: 1. This CDR3 is built from 13 residues. The CDR3 loop reads CASSYRDSYGYTF. As DNA, the CDR3 is TGTGCCAGCAGTTACAGGGACAGCTATGGCTACACCTTC.

This rearrangement joins TRBV9 to TRBJ2-3, with D maybe TRBD1 (6 bases). Germline V gene sequence: CDR1 SGDLS, CDR2 YYNGEE. The V end was cut by 4 bases, the J end by 5 bases, with 14 bases between. CDR3 length: 14 amino acids. CDR3 amino acids: CASSPQGMGDTQYF. The DNA for the CDR3 is TGTGCCAGCAGCCCCCAGGGGATGGGAGATACGCAGTATTTT.

This chain uses TRBV7-9 with TRBJ2-1; 8 nucleotides line up with TRBD2. Trimming at V came to 3 bases and at J to 9 bases, leaving 4 bases not matched to a gene. CDR3 length: 13 residues. From germline, CDR1 is SEHNR and CDR2 FQNEAQ (reference sequence). CDR3 DNA sequence: TGTGCCAGCAGCTTTTCAAGCGGGGGTGAGCAGTTCTTC. This encodes CASSFSSGGEQFF.